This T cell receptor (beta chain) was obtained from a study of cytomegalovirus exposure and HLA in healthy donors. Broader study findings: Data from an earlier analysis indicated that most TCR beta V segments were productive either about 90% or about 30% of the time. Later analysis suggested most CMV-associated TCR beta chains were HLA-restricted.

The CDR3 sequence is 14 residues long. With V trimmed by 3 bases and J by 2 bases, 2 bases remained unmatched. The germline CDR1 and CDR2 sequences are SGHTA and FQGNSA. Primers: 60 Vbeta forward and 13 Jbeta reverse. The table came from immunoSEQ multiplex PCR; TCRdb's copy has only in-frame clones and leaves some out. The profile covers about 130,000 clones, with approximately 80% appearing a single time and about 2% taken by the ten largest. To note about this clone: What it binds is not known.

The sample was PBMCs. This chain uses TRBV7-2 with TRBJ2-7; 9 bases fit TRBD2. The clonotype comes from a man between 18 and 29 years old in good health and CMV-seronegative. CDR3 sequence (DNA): TGTGCCAGCAGCTTGGCTAGCGGGGCCTACGAGCAGTACTTC. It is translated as CASSLASGAYEQYF.